This is a list of T cell receptor beta chains from one sample in a study of shared clonotypes between healthy human individuals. Measured with immunoSEQ multiplex PCR; TCRdb has only the in-frame clones, and not every one. This table holds about 600,000 clones, more than 95% found once. The sample comprised naive CD4+ T cells sorted from blood. Receptor source: a young woman in good health. CDR3s include the opening cysteine and the closing phenylalanine or tryptophan. A D gene is named only where the DNA matches it firmly. Part of the rows lack a size; the others show once, few, many or a class for expanded clones.

TRBJ2-3 | . | TRBD1 | TRBV6-5 | TGTGCCAGCAGTGTACAGGGGGCCGCCACAGATACGCAGTATTTT | CASSVQGAATDTQYF
TRBJ2-7 | . | TRBD1 | TRBV5-5 | TGTGCCAGCAGCGCTCGGACAGGCCAAGTCGCCTACGAGCAGTACTTC | CASSARTGQVAYEQYF
TRBJ1-1 | . | . | TRBV28 | TGTGCCAGCAGACTGATAGCAGGGGCTACGAACACTGAAGCTTTCTTT | CASRLIAGATNTEAFF
TRBJ1-3 | . | . | TRBV19 | TGTGCCAGTAGCCGGGCTGGAAACACCATATATTTT | CASSRAGNTIYF
TRBJ2-7 | . | . | TRBV5-1 | TGCGCCAGCAGCTCGGACCAGGGGGCGCGGGGGAGGGAGCAGTACTTC | CASSSDQGARGREQYF
TRBJ2-7 | . | . | TRBV6-6 | TGTGCCAGCAGTCCACGGACAGCCTACGAGCAGTACTTC | CASSPRTAYEQYF
TRBJ2-2 | . | . | TRBV5-1 | TGCGCCAGCTCCCTCGGCGGATCGAACACCGGGGAGCTGTTTTTT | CASSLGGSNTGELFF
TRBJ1-5 | . | . | TRBV27 | TGTGCCAGCAGTAACTACGGAGGGCACCAGCCCCAGCATTTT | CASSNYGGHQPQHF
TRBJ2-7 | . | . | TRBV11-2 | TGTGCCAGCAGCTTCGTTCTTACAGGGCACTCCTACGAGCAGTACTTC | CASSFVLTGHSYEQYF
TRBJ1-1 | . | . | TRBV27 | TGTGCCAGCAGTTTAAGATCTGGGGATTGGGGCACTGAAGCTTTCTTT | CASSLRSGDWGTEAFF
TRBJ1-5 | . | TRBD1 | TRBV2 | TGTGCCAGCAGTGAAGTGGGGTCAGGGGGTCAGCCCCAGCATTTT | CASSEVGSGGQPQHF
TRBJ2-7 | . | TRBD2 | TRBV14 | TGTGCCAGCAGCCAAGCTTGGACTAGTAGGACCTACGAGCAGTACTTC | CASSQAWTSRTYEQYF
TRBJ1-4 | . | . | TRBV28 | TGTGCCAGCAGTTTAAGCCCAGCTTATGAAAAACTGTTTTTT | CASSLSPAYEKLFF
TRBJ2-2 | . | . | TRBV27 | TGTGCCAGCAGTTTACGACTTTTCGTGTCGAACACCGGGGAGCTGTTTTTT | CASSLRLFVSNTGELFF
TRBJ1-3 | . | . | TRBV7-6 | TGTGCCAGCAGCTTAGGGAAGGGGAGCTCTGGAAACACCATATATTTT | CASSLGKGSSGNTIYF
TRBJ1-1 | . | . | TRBV5-1 | TGCGCCAGCAGCTTGGTTTTGAACACTGAAGCTTTCTTT | CASSLVLNTEAFF
TRBJ2-1 | once | TRBD2 | TRBV7-9 | TGTGCCAGCAGCCCTCCGGGACTAGCGATACACAATGAGCAGTTCTTC | CASSPPGLAIHNEQFF
TRBJ2-7 | . | . | TRBV6-1 | TGTGCCAGCACTCACGGAAGCTCCTACGAGCAGTACTTC | CASTHGSSYEQYF
TRBJ1-1 | . | . | TRBV5-1 | TGCGCCAGCAGCTTGGTTTACAGATCGAACACTGAAGCTTTCTTT | CASSLVYRSNTEAFF
TRBJ1-5 | . | TRBD1 | TRBV7-9 | TGTGCCAGCAGCATCGGGACAGGGGGCTTGCAGCCCCAGCATTTT | CASSIGTGGLQPQHF
TRBJ2-4 | . | TRBD2 | TRBV10-3 | TGTGCCATCAGTGAGTCGTTCTTTGACGTCCGGGAGGGCCAGTTAGCCAAAAACATTCAGTACTTC | CAISESFFDVREGQLAKNIQYF
TRBJ2-1 | . | . | TRBV2 | TGTGCCAGCAGTCCCGCGGCGTCGTACAATGAGCAGTTCTTC | CASSPAASYNEQFF
TRBJ1-5 | . | . | TRBV18 | TGTGCCAGCTCACCAAGCACAGGCTCTAATCAGCCCCAGCATTTT | CASSPSTGSNQPQHF
TRBJ2-7 | . | . | TRBV4-1 | TGCGCCAGCAGCCAAGATCCGGCGGGGAATCCCTACGAGCAGTACTTC | CASSQDPAGNPYEQYF
TRBJ1-1 | . | TRBD1 | TRBV7-9 | TGTGCCAGCAGCTTCCCCACTGAGACAGGGAGGCCTGAAGCTTTCTTT | CASSFPTETGRPEAFF